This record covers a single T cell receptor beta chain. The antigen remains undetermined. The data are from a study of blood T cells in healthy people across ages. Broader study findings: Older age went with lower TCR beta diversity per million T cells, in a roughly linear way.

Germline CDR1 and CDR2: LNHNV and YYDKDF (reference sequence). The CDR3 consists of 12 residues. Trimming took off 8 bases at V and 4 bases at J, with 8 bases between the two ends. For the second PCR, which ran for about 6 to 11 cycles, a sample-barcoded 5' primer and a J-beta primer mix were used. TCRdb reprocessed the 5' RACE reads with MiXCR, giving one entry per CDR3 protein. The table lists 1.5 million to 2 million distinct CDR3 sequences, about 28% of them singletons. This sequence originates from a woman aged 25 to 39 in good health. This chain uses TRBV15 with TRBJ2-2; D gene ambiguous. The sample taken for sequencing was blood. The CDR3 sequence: CATSWSTGELFF. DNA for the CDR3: TGTGCCACCTCCTGGAGCACCGGGGAGCTGTTTTTT. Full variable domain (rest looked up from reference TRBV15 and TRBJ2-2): DAMVIQNPRYQVTQFGKPVTLSCSQTLNHNVMYWYQQKSSQAPKLLFHYYDKDFNNEADTPDNFQSRRPNTSFCFLDIRSPGLGDTAMYLCATSWSTGELFFGEGSRLTVL.